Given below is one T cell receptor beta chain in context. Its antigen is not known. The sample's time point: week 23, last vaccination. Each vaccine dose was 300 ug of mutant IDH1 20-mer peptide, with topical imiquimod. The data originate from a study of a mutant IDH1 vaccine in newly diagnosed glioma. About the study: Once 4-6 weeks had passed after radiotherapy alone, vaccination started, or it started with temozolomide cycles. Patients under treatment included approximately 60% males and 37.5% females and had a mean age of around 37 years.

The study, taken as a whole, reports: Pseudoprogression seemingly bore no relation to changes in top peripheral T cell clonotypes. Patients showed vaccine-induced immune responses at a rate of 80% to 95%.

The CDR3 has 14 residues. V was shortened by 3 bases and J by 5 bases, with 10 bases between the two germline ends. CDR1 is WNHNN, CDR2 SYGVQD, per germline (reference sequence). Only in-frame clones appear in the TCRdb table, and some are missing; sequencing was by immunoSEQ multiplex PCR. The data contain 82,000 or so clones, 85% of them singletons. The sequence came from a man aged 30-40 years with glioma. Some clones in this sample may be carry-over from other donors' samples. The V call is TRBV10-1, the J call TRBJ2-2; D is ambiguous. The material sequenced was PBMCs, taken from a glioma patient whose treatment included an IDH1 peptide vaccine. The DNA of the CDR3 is TGCGCCAGCAGTGACCGAGTAGGAACCGGGGAGCTGTTTTTT. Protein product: CASSDRVGTGELFF.